Each of the 3 T cell receptor beta chains below was sequenced from the same sample in a study of a mutant IDH1 vaccine in newly diagnosed glioma. The assay was immunoSEQ multiplex PCR, and TCRdb's table has in-frame clones only and misses some. This sample has tens of thousands of clones; 85% to 90% occur once, and the top ten carry about 1.6%. Noted time point: week 35, safety follow-up. The investigators gave 300 ug of mutant IDH1 20-mer peptide in each vaccine dose, together with topical imiquimod. Their antigens are not known. The sample here was PBMCs, taken from a glioma patient whose treatment included an IDH1 peptide vaccine. All receptors derive from a man aged 35 to 55 with glioma.

Written as DNA, the CDR3 is TGTGCCAGCAGCTCGTACAGGAATGAAAAACTGTTTTTT. The encoded protein is CASSSYRNEKLFF. V usage is TRBV7-9 and J usage is TRBJ1-4, with a weak D call TRBD1 (5 bases). V lost 4 bases, J lost 5 bases, and 8 bases lay in between. The CDR3 is 13 residues long. Germline V CDR1 and CDR2: SEHNR, FQNEAQ (reference sequence).

The gene calls are TRBV19 and TRBJ2-2, with 12 bases that match TRBD1. The ends lost 7 bases at V and 4 bases at J; junction bases unmatched: 10. The CDR3 length is 17 residues. Germline V gene lookup returns CDR1 LNHDA and CDR2 SQIVND (reference sequence). The CDR3 DNA sequence: TGTGCCAGTACCTTCCCGGGACAGGGGGCGAGCACCGGGGAGCTGTTTTTT. Its protein product is CASTFPGQGASTGELFF.

This chain joins TRBV19 and TRBJ2-1; TRBD2 aligns across 9 bases. Per germline, CDR1 LNHDA and CDR2 SQIVND (reference sequence). This CDR3 is built from 16 residues. The ends lost 6 bases at V and 8 bases at J; junction bases unmatched: 14. The CDR3 DNA follows: TGTGCCAGTAGGGATCGAGCGGGGGGCCCTTTCGATGAGCAGTTCTTC. The encoded protein is CASRDRAGGPFDEQFF.